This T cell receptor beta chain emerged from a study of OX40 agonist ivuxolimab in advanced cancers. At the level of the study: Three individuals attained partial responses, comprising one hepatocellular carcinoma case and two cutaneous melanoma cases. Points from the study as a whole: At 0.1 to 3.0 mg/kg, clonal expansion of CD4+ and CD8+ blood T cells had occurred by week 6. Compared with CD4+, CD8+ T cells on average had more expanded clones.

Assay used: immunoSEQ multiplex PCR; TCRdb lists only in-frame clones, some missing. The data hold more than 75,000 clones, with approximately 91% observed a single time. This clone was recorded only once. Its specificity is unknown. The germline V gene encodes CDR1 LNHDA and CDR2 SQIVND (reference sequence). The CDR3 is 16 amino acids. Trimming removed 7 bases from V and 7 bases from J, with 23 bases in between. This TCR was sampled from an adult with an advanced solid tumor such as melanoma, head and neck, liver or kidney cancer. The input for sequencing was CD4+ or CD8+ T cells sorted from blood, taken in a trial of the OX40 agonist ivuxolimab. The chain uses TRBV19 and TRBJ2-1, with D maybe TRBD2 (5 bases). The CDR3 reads CASTPGNSWTGNEQFF. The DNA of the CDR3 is TGTGCCAGTACCCCCGGGAACTCCTGGACGGGGAATGAGCAGTTCTTC.